These T cell receptor beta chains were read from a single sample in a study of T cell responses to AZD1222 COVID-19 vaccine. Sequencing used immunoSEQ multiplex PCR; TCRdb keeps in-frame clones, though not all of them. The data contain some 75,000 clones, 70% to 90% of them singletons. The starting material was peripheral blood, obtained on day 0 of AZD1222 vaccination. The receptor source for this set is an adult in good health. Each CDR3 is given with its conserved first and last residue. Fields, in order: J gene, V gene, D gene, CDR3 protein. A D gene is named only where the DNA matches it firmly.

TRBJ1-1 | TRBV6-1 | NA | CASSVLGLGLDTEAFF
TRBJ2-7 | TRBV2 | NA | CASRPSLYEQYF
TRBJ1-4 | TRBV7-5 | NA | CVRSLVEPVRDPNEKLFF
TRBJ2-5 | TRBV12-3/TRBV12-4 | NA | CASSLDSRSTQYF
TRBJ2-3 | TRBV11-2 | NA | CASSLADTQYF
TRBJ1-5 | TRBV7-8 | NA | CASSSPPGRLRGNQPQHF
TRBJ2-5 | TRBV9 | TRBD1 | CASSPPAGAGTGPWETQYF
TRBJ2-3 | TRBV16 | NA | CASSQAARAVTDTQYF
TRBJ1-5 | TRBV28 | NA | CASSEWIPGRNQPQHF
TRBJ2-3 | TRBV19 | TRBD2 | CASRRRGGPTDTQYF